Reported below is one T cell receptor (beta chain). This entry is derived from a study of blood T cell repertoires in COVID-19. Study-level background: Samples came from the United States, Italy and Spain, spanning acute and convalescent COVID-19.

Method: immunoSEQ multiplex PCR; TCRdb's copy keeps in-frame clones and lacks some. The sample has 150,000 or so clones; 70% to 90% are singletons. During active infection, Seattle patients enrolled and were then monitored through disease. Sequenced sample: peripheral blood. The TCR was taken from a woman in her forties or fifties with COVID-19, enrolled during active disease.

For the CDR3, the DNA is TGCGCCAGCAGTCTAGGCTATGTCACTGAGACCCAGTACTTC. Protein sequence: CASSLGYVTETQYF. The rearrangement links TRBV5-1 to TRBJ2-5; D remains unclear. This CDR3 has 14 amino acids. Per germline, CDR1 SGHRS and CDR2 YFSETQ. V lost 5 bases to trimming and J lost 5 bases, with 16 bases between them.